Described below is a single TCR beta chain sequence and its context. Its binding antigen is unknown. One base away there is no much larger clone; base qualities are not given. The intended sense of this specimen's treatment or condition label: roughly 19 received Ad26.COV2.S at low or high dose, single or two shots; about 5 received placebo; per-sample allocation not given. For vaccine and placebo recipients, repertoires were sequenced using samples collected on day 63 after the first injection. Between 29 July and 7 August 2020, Cohort 1b enrolled some 25 adults aged 18-55 years at one site in Boston, USA. Ad26.COV2.S was a replication-incompetent adenovirus type 26 vector that expressed a prefusion-stabilized SARS-CoV-2 spike protein derived from the original Wuhan strain. The sample comes from a study of Ad26.COV2.S vaccination and SARS-CoV-2 variants (dated by TCRdb to the early 2020s). The study in broad terms: Vaccine-arm donors were drawn from COV1001, a multicentre, randomized, double-blind, placebo-controlled phase I-IIa trial of Ad26.COV2.S in healthy adults. Ad26.COV2.S was administered intramuscularly at a dose of 5x10^10 or 1x10^11 viral particles, either as one shot or as two shots given 56 days apart. Sequencing of the TCRbeta repertoire served to evaluate the specificity and breadth of SARS-CoV-2-reactive T cell receptors following Ad26.COV2.S vaccination. A total of 32 samples were included in the TCR-sequenced set, comprising roughly 19 Ad26.COV2.S vaccine recipients, 5 placebo recipients and 8 SARS-CoV-2 convalescent individuals. Participants in the trial were split at random into five groups of five each, receiving low-dose or high-dose Ad26.COV2.S once or twice, or else placebo on both occasions. Blinding of investigators to trial group allocation was maintained during experiments and outcome assessment. What the work shows at the level of the full study, not this receptor alone: Non-spike TCR breadth was comparable between vaccine and placebo recipients, consistent with the vaccine containing only spike. The study was not powered for comparison of responses between vaccine doses or regimens. After vaccination, spike-specific CD8+ and CD4+ T cell responses were reported to show substantial breadth. It was noted by the authors that total T cell responses may have been underestimated by the TCR breadth and depth analyses. Ad26.COV2.S recipients had higher spike-specific TCR breadth than placebo recipients (P = 0.0014).

The V end loses 1 base and the J end loses 5 bases, and a stretch of 1 base separates them. From the cysteine through the phenylalanine, the CDR3 covers 11 amino acids. The read is trimmed to its CDR3 DNA, 33 bases read in frame from base 1. Via the germline V gene, CDR1 is SGHRS and CDR2 YFSETQ. The immunoSEQ Assay was used to sequence TCRbeta CDR3 regions. After extraction, genomic DNA underwent amplification by bias-controlled multiplex PCR, followed by high-throughput sequencing. The authors' pipeline ran thus. To quantify the absolute abundance of each unique TCRbeta CDR3 region, sequences were collapsed and filtered. T cell fraction was estimated by normalizing TCRbeta template counts to usable DNA, which was measured by amplifying reference genes present in all nucleated cells. Repertoire TCRs were annotated as SARS-CoV-2-specific by exact matching of V gene, CDR3 amino acid sequence and J gene to a known reactive TCR set. The reference SARS-CoV-2 TCR set was obtained from MIRA and was filtered for enrichment in COVID-19-positive ImmuneCODE repertoires, whereby public or cross-reactive TCRs were removed. Using the MIRA antigens, annotated TCRs were further analysed by specific ORF or by position within an ORF. Breadth was defined as annotated unique rearrangements over total unique productive rearrangements; depth was the summed frequency of those rearrangements. Group comparisons of TCR breadth used two-sided Wilcoxon rank-sum tests. The table was pulled from immuneACCESS by TCRdb, which kept in-frame rearrangements only. Such tables lose some clones; where checked, under half of the loss comes from unresolved V genes, and the rest has no known cause. Clone size and V and J calls were adopted from that table, with D and trimming inferred from the DNA. The sample records approximately 350,000 clones, around 86% of which are singletons. The top ten clonotypes cover around 3.7% of the sample.

The material sequenced was peripheral blood, taken in a trial of Ad26.COV2.S vaccine versus placebo. The receptor comes from a person aged 18-65 years who received the Ad26.COV2.S COVID-19 vaccine or a placebo. The chain links TRBV5-1 with TRBJ2-1; the D gene cannot be named for sure. The DNA sequence is as follows: TGCGCCAGCAGCTTGAACAATGAGCAGTTCTTC. Translated, this is CASSLNNEQFF.